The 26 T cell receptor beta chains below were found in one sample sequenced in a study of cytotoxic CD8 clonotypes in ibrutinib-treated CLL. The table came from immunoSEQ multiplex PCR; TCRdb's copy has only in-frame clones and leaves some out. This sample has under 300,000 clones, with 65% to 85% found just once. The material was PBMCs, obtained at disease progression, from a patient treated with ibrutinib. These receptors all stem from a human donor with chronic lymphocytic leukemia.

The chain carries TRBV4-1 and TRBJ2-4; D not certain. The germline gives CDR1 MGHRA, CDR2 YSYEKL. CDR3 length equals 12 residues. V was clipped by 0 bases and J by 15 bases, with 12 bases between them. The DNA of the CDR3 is TGCGCCAGCAGCCAAGATCCCCAAAGACGGTACTTC. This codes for CASSQDPQRRYF.

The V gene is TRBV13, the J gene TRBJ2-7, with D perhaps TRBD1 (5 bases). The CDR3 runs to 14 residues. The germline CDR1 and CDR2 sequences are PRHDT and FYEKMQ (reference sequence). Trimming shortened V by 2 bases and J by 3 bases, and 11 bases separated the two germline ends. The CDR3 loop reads CASSLFQGSYEQYF. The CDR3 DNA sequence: TGTGCCAGCAGCTTATTTCAGGGCAGCTACGAGCAGTACTTC.

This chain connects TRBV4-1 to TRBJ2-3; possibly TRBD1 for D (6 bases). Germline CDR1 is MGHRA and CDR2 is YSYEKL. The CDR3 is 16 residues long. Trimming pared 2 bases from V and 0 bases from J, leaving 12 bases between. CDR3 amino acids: CASSQRRDISTDTQYF. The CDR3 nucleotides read TGCGCCAGCAGCCAACGCCGGGACATTAGCACAGATACGCAGTATTTT.

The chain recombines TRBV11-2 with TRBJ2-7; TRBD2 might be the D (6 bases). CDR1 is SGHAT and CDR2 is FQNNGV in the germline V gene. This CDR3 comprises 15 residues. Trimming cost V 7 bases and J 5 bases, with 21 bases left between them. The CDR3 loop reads CASTEGGLAINEQYF. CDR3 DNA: TGTGCCAGCACTGAAGGCGGGCTAGCGATCAACGAGCAGTACTTC.

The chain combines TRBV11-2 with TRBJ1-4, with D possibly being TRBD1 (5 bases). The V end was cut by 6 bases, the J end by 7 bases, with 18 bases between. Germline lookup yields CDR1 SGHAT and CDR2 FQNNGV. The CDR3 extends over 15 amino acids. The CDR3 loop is CASSPSGIGGEKLFF. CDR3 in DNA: TGTGCCAGCAGTCCATCGGGGATTGGGGGTGAAAAACTGTTTTTT.

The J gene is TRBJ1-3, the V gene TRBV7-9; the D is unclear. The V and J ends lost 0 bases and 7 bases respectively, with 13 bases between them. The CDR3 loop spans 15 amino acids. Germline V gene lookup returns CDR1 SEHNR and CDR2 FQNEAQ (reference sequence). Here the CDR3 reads CASSLAFGGSNTIYF. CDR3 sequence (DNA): TGTGCCAGCAGCTTAGCCTTCGGAGGGTCCAACACCATATATTTT.

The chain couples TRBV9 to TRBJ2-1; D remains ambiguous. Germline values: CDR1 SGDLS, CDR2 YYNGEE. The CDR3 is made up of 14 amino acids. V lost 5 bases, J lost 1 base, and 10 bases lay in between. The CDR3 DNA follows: TGTGCCAGCAGTTTTGACTTGTCCTACAATGAGCAGTTCTTC. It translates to CASSFDLSYNEQFF.

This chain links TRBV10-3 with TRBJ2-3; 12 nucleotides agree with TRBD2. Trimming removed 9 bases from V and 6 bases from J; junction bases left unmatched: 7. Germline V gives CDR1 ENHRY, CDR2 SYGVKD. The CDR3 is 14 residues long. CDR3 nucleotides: TGTGCCATTACTAGCGGGGGGCCCCCGGATACGCAGTATTTT. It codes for CAITSGGPPDTQYF.

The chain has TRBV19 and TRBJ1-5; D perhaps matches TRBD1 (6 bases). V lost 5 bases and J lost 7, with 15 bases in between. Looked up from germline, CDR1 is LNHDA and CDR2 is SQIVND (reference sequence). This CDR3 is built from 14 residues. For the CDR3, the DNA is TGTGCCAGTAGTTTCCAGGTGGGGACACAGCCCCAGCATTTT. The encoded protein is CASSFQVGTQPQHF.

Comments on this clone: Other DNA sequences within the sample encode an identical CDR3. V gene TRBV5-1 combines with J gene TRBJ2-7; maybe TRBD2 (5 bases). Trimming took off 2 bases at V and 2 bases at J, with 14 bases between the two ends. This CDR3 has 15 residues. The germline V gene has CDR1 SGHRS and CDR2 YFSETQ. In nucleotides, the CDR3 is TGCGCCAGCAGCTTCCGGGAAGCCGAAACCTACGAGCAGTACTTC. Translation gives CASSFREAETYEQYF.

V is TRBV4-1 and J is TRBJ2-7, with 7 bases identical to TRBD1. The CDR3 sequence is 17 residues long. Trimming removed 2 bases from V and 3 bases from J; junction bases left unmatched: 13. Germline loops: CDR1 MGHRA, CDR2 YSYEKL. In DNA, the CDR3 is TGCGCCAGCAGCCAACCGGTGAGGGGGCTGGTTCACTACGAGCAGTACTTC. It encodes CASSQPVRGLVHYEQYF.

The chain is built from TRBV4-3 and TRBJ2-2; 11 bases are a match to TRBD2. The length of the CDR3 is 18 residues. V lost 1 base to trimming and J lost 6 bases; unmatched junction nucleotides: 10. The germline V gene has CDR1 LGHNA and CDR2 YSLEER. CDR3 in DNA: TGCGCCAGCAGCCAAGTGCCCCTACTAGCGGGAGTAGCCGGGGAGCTGTTTTTT. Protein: CASSQVPLLAGVAGELFF.

In DNA, the CDR3 is TGTGCCAGCTCGCCGTGGTCGGGACCGGTGGGCTATGGCTACACCTTC. As protein: CASSPWSGPVGYGYTF. The chain is built from TRBV27 and TRBJ1-2; a possible D gene is TRBD1 (5 bases). The V gene's germline CDR1 is MNHEY and CDR2 SMNVEV (reference sequence). Trimming removed 8 bases at V and 4 bases at J, with 23 bases between. This CDR3 is built from 16 residues.

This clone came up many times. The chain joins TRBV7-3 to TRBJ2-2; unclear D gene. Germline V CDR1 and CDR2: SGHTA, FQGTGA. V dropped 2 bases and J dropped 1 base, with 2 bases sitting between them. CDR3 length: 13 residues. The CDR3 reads CASSLGNTGELFF. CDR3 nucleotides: TGTGCCAGCAGCTTAGGGAACACCGGGGAGCTGTTTTTT.

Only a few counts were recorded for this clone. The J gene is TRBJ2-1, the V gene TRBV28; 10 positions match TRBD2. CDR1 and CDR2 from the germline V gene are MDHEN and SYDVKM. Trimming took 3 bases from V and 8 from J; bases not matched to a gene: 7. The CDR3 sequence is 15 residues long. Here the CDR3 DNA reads TGTGCCAGCAGTTTTCCCTTGAGCGGGAGGGATGAGCAGTTCTTC. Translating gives CASSFPLSGRDEQFF.

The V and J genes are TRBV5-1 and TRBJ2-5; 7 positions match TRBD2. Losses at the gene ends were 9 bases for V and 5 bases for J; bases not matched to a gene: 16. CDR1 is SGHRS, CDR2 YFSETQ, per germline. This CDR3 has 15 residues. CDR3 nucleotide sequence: TGCGCCACCTCCGGGGACGCGGGGGAGTGGGAGACCCAGTACTTC. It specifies CATSGDAGEWETQYF.

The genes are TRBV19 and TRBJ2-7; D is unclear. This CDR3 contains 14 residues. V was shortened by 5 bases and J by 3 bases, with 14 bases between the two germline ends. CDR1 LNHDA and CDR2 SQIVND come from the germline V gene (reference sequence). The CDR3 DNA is TGTGCCAGTAGTGTGGATTTTTTTCTCTACGAGCAGTACTTC. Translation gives CASSVDFFLYEQYF.

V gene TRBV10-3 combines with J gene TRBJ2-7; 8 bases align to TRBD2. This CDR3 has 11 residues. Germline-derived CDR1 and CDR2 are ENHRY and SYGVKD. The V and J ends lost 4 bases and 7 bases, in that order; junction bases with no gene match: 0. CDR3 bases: TGTGCCATCAGTGCTAGCGGGGAGCAGTACTTC. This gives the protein CAISASGEQYF.

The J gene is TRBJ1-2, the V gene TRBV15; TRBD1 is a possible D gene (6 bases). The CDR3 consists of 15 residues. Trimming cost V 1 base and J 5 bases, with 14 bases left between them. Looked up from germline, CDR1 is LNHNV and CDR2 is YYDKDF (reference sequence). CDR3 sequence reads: CATSRVVGQSYGYTF. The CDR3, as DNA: TGTGCCACCAGCAGAGTAGTCGGACAGAGTTATGGCTACACCTTC. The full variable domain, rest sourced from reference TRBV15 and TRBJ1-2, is DAMVIQNPRYQVTQFGKPVTLSCSQTLNHNVMYWYQQKSSQAPKLLFHYYDKDFNNEADTPDNFQSRRPNTSFCFLDIRSPGLGDTAMYLCATSRVVGQSYGYTFGSGTRLTVV.

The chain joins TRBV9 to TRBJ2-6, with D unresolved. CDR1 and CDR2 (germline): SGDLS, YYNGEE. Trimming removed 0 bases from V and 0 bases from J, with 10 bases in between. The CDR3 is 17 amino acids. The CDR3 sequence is CASSVAIERSGANVLTF. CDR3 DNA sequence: TGTGCCAGCAGCGTAGCCATAGAACGCTCTGGGGCCAACGTCCTGACTTTC.

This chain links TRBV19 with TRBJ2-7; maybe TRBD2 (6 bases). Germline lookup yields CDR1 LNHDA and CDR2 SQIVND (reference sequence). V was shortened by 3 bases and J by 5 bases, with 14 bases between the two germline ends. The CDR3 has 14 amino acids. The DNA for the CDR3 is TGTGCCAGTAGTATCTACGGTCCGGGGGACGAGCAGTACTTC. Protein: CASSIYGPGDEQYF.

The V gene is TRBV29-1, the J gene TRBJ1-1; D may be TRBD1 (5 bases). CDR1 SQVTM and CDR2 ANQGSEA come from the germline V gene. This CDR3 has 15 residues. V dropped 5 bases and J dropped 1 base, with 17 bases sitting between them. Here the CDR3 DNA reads TGCAGCGTTTCTCAGGGATTGTCCGCGAACACTGAAGCTTTCTTT. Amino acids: CSVSQGLSANTEAFF. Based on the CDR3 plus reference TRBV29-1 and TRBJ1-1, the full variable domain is SAVISQKPSRDICQRGTSLTIQCQVDSQVTMMFWYRQQPGQSLTLIATANQGSEATYESGFVIDKFPISRPNLTFSTLTVSNMSPEDSSIYLCSVSQGLSANTEAFFGQGTRLTVV.

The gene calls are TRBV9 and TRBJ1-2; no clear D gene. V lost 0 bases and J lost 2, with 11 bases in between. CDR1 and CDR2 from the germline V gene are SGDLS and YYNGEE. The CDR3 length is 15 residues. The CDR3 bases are TGTGCCAGCAGCGTAGATGGCACCTCAAACTATGGCTACACCTTC. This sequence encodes CASSVDGTSNYGYTF.

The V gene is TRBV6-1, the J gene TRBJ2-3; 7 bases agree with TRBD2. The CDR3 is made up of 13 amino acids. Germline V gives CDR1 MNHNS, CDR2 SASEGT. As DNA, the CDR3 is TGTGCAAGCCGGAGCGGGGGCACAGATACGCAGTATTTT. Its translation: CASRSGGTDTQYF.

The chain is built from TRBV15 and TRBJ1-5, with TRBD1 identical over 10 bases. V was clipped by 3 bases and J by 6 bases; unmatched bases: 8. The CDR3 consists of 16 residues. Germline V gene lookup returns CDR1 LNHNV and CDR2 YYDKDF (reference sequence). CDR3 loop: CATSSGTGVYGQPQHF. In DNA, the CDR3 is TGTGCCACCAGCAGCGGGACAGGGGTCTACGGTCAGCCCCAGCATTTT.

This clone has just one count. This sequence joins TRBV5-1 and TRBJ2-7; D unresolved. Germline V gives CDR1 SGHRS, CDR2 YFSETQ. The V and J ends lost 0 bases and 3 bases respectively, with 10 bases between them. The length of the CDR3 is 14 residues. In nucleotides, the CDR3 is TGCGCCAGCAGCTTGGGTCAGGTCGGCTACGAGCAGTACTTC. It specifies CASSLGQVGYEQYF.